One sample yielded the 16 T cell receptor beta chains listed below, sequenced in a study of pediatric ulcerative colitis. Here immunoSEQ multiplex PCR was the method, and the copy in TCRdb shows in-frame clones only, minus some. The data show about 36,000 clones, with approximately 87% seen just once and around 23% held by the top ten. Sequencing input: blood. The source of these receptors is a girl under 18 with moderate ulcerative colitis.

Written as DNA, the CDR3 is TGTGCCATCAGTGGGACAGATAGCAATCAGCCCCAGCATTTT. Translating it yields CAISGTDSNQPQHF. This sequence joins TRBV10-3 and TRBJ1-5; the D gene is possibly TRBD1 (6 bases). This CDR3 is built from 14 residues. Looked up from germline, CDR1 is ENHRY and CDR2 is SYGVKD. V shed 4 bases and J shed 0 bases, with 7 bases lying between them.

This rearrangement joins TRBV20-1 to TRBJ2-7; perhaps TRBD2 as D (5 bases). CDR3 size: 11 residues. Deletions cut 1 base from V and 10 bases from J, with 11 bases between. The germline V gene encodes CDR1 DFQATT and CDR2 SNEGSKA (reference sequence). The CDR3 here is CSARGTPHQYF. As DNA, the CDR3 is TGCAGTGCTAGAGGGACTCCCCACCAGTACTTC.

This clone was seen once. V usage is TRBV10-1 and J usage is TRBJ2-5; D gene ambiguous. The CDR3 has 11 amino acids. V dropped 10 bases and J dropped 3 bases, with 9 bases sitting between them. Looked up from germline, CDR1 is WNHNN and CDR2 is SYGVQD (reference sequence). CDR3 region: CATMTEETQYF. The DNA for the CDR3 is TGCGCCACTATGACGGAAGAGACCCAGTACTTC.

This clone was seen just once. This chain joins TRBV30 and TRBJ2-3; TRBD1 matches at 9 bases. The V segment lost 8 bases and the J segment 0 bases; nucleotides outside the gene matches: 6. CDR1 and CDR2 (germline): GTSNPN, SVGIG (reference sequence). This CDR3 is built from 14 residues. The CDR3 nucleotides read TGTGCCGGGGGGACAGGGTTAAGCACAGATACGCAGTATTTT. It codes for CAGGTGLSTDTQYF.

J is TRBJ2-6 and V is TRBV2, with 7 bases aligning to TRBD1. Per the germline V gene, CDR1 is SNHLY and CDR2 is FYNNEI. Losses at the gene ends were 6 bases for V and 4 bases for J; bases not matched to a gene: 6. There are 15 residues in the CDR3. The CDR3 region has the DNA TGTGCCAGCAGGATCGGACAGGACGGGGCCAACGTCCTGACTTTC. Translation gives CASRIGQDGANVLTF.

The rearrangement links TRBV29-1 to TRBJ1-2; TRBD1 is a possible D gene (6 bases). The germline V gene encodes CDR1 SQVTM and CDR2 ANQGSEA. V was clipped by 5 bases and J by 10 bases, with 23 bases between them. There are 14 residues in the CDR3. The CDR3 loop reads CSVLESGGLNPYTF. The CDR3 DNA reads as TGCAGCGTTTTGGAGTCGGGGGGCCTCAACCCCTACACCTTC.

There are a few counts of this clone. The CDR3 coding sequence is TGTGCCAGTAAACTAGCTGGCGAGCAGTACTTC. Translating it yields CASKLAGEQYF. The V gene is TRBV19, the J gene TRBJ2-7; possible D gene TRBD2, 6 bases. V lost 7 bases, J lost 6 bases, and 10 bases lay in between. There are 11 residues in the CDR3. Germline CDR1 LNHDA, CDR2 SQIVND (reference sequence).

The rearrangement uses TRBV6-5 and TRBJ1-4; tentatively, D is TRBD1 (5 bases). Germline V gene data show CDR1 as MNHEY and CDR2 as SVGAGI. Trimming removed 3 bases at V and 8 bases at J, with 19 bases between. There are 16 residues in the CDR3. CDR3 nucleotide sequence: TGTGCCAGCAGTTATTCTTGGGGGGTTGTAAACGAAAAACTGTTTTTT. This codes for CASSYSWGVVNEKLFF.

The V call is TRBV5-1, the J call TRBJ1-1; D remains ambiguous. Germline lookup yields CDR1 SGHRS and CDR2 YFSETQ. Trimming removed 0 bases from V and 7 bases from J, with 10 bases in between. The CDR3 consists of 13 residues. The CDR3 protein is CASSLALSSEAFF. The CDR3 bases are TGCGCCAGCAGCTTGGCCTTAAGTAGTGAAGCTTTCTTT.

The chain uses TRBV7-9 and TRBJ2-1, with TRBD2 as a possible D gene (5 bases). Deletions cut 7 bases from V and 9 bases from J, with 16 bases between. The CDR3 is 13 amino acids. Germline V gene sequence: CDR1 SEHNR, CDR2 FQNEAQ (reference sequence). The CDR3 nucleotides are TGTGCCAGCATCCCACCCTCTCTAGCTGAGCAGTTCTTC. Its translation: CASIPPSLAEQFF.

CDR3 coding DNA: TGTGCCATCAGCTCCTTGACACCTGGAATTAACAATGAGCAGTTCTTC. Translation: CAISSLTPGINNEQFF. J is TRBJ2-1 and V is TRBV10-3; D not resolved. V lost 6 bases, J lost 5 bases, and 20 bases lay in between. This CDR3 is 16 amino acids long. Germline V lookup: CDR1 ENHRY, CDR2 SYGVKD.

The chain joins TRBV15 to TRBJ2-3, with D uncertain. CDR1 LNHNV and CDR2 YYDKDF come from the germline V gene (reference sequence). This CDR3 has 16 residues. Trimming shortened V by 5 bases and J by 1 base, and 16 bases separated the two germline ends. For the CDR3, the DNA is TGTGCCACCAGCCCCGTTCAGTCATCCGGCACAGATACGCAGTATTTT. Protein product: CATSPVQSSGTDTQYF. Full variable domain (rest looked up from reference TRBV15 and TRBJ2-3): DAMVIQNPRYQVTQFGKPVTLSCSQTLNHNVMYWYQQKSSQAPKLLFHYYDKDFNNEADTPDNFQSRRPNTSFCFLDIRSPGLGDTAMYLCATSPVQSSGTDTQYFGPGTRLTVL.

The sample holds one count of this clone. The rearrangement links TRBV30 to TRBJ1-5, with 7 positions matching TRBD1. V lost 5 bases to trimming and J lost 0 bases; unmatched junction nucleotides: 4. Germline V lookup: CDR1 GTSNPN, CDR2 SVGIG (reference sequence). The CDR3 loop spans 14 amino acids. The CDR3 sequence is CAWSGGNSNQPQHF. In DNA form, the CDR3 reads TGTGCCTGGTCAGGGGGAAATAGCAATCAGCCCCAGCATTTT. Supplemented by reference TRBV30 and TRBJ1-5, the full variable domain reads SQTIHQWPATLVQPVGSPLSLECTVEGTSNPNLYWYRQAAGRGLQLLFYSVGIGQISSEVPQNLSASRPQDRQFILSSKKLLLSDSGFYLCAWSGGNSNQPQHFGDGTRLSIL.

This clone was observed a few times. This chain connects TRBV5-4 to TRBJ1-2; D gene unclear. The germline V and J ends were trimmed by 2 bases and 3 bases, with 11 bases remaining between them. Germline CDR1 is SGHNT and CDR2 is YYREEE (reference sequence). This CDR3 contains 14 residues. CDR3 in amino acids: CASSLLSSYYGYTF. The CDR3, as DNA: TGTGCCAGCAGCTTACTCAGCTCATACTATGGCTACACCTTC.

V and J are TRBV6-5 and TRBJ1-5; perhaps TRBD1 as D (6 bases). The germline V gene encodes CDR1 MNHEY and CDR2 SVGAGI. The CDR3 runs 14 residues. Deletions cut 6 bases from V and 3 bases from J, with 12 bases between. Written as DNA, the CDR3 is TGTGCCAGCAGGCAATCAGGGGTCAATCAGCCCCAGCATTTT. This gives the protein CASRQSGVNQPQHF.

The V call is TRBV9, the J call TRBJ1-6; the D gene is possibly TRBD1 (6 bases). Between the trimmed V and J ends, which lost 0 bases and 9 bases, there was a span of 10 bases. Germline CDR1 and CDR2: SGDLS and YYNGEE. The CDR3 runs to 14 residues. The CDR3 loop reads CASSVAQGASPLHF. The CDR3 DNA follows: TGTGCCAGCAGCGTAGCACAGGGAGCTTCACCCCTCCACTTT.